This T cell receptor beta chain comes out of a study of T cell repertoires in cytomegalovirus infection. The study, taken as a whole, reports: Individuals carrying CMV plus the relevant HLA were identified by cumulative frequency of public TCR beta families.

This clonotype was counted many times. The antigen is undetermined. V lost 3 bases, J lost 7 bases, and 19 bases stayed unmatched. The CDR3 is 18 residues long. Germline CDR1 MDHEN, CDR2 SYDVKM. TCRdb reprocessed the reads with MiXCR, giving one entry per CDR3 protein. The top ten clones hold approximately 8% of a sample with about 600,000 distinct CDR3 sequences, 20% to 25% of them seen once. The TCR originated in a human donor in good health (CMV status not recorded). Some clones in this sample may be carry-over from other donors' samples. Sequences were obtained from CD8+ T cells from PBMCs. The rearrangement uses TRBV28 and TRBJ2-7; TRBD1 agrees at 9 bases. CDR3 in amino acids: CASSFTDLGTGTLWEQYF. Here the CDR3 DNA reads TGTGCCAGCAGTTTCACTGACCTGGGGACAGGGACCTTATGGGAGCAGTACTTC.